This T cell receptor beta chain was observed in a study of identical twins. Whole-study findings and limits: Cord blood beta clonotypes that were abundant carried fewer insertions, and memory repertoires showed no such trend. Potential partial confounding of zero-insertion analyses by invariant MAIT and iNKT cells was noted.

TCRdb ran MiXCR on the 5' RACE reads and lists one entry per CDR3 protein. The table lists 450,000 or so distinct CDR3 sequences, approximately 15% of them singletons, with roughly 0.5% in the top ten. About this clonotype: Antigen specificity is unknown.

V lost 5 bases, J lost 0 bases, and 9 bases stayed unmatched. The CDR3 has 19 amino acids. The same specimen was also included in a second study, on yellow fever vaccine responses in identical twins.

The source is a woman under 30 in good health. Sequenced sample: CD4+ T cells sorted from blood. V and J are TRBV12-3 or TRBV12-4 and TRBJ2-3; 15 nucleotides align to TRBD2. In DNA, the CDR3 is TGTGCCAGCAGTCGAAGGACTAGCGGGGGGGTTACTAGCACAGATACGCAGTATTTT. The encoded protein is CASSRRTSGGVTSTDTQYF.